The present T cell receptor (beta chain) was sequenced within a study of T cell responses to AZD1222 COVID-19 vaccine (dated by TCRdb to the early 2020s). Notes on the research overall: TCR sequencing was performed for roughly 240 trial participants, of whom roughly 200 were given two doses of AZD1222 and approximately 26 were given two doses of MenACWY control vaccine. Enrollment into the trials was organized by age into subgroups of 18-55, 56-69 and 70-plus years, and those subgroups contained about 160, 30 and 59 TCR-sequenced participants, respectively. What the authors observed across the whole study: Participants were mostly white British and included more females than males, and it was suggested by the authors that clonal diversity may have been underestimated. Conclusions about previously exposed vaccinees were limited because only a handful of AZD1222 recipients were SARS-CoV-2 seropositive at baseline. In the small 56-69-year group, the increase in depth fell short of significance, most likely because of low power. Reportedly, close to half of the unique spike-specific TCRs recognized epitopes lying outside the regions that are mutated in the B.1.351 and B.1.1.7 variants. Because no samples from the day 14 peak response were available, repertoires could be characterized only after the peak T cell response. Vaccine-associated CD4 TCRs spanned the whole spike protein, with dominant responses in regions 160-218 and 743-854. After two AZD1222 doses, spike-specific TCR breadth and depth were significantly higher than at day 0 and than in MenACWY recipients.

The CDR3 regions of human TCRbeta chains were subjected to immunosequencing. The original pipeline was this. Repertoire TCRs were matched against a reference library of SARS-CoV-2-specific TCRs generated with the MIRA antigen-specificity platform. Breadth meant the fraction of unique TCRs that were SARS-CoV-2-associated, whereas depth meant the fraction of total T cells that were SARS-CoV-2-associated. Using the MIRA data, each spike-specific TCR was assigned both to the spike region to which the TCR was reactive and to a CD4 or CD8 class. Log10-transformed breadth and depth values were compared by one-way ANOVA with Sidak's multiple comparisons tests. Held by TCRdb, this immuneACCESS table contains in-frame sequences only and omits some clones. Under half of the omission traces to an unresolved V gene where checked; the cause of the rest is unknown. Clone size and the V and J calls come from that table; the DNA yielded D and trimming. Recorded for this sample are more than 100,000 clones; roughly 90% of them occurred a single time. Jointly, the top ten make up approximately 8% of the sample.

What the time point label conveys for this sample: about 28 days (+/-7) after the second vaccine dose. AZD1222 recipients with second doses at about 4 weeks or about 12 weeks were pooled, because spike-specific TCR depth and breadth did not differ between schedules. The vaccinee samples were drawn from two UK trials, COV001 and COV002, one of which was a single-blind randomized controlled phase 2/3 trial testing AZD1222 (ChAdOx1 nCoV-19) in healthy adults. For TCRbeta chain sequencing, PBMC samples from trial participants were taken at day 0 and at day 28 after the second dose. To note about this clone: What this receptor recognizes is not known. No per-base quality is available; no much larger clone lies one base away.

Via the germline V gene, CDR1 is SGDLS and CDR2 YYNGEE. The junction shows trimming of 0 bases on V and 4 bases on J, and the gene matches do not reach 6 bases of it. The CDR3 measures 15 amino acids from cysteine to phenylalanine. The entry retains the CDR3 DNA only, 45 bases that are in frame from base 1. In this chain, TRBV9 is recombined with TRBJ1-2; TRBD1 matches 7 bases in the middle. The sequences come from peripheral blood, collected 28 days after the second AZD1222 dose. This sequence originates from an adult who received the AZD1222 COVID-19 vaccine. This receptor carries the CDR3 CASSVEAGGGYGYTF. The nucleotide sequence is given as TGTGCCAGCAGCGTAGAGGCAGGGGGTGGCTATGGCTACACCTTC.